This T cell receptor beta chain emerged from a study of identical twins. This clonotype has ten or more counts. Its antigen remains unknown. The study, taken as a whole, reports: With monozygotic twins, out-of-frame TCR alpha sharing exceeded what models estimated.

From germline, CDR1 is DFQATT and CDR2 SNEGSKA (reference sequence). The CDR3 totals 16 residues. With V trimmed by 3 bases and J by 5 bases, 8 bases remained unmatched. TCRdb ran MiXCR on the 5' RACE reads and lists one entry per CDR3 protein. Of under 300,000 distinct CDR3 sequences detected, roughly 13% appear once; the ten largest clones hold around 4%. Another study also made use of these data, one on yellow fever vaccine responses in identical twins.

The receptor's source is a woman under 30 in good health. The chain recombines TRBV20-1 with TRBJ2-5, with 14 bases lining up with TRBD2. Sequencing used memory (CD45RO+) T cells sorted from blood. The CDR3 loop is CSARATSGGVDETQYF. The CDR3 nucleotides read TGCAGTGCTAGGGCGACTAGCGGGGGGGTTGATGAGACCCAGTACTTC.